This T cell receptor beta chain was identified in a study of a mutant IDH1 vaccine in newly diagnosed glioma. Germline CDR1 and CDR2: LNHNV and YYDKDF (reference sequence). The ends lost 5 bases at V and 2 bases at J; junction bases unmatched: 4. CDR3 length: 15 amino acids. The method was immunoSEQ multiplex PCR; TCRdb's version includes in-frame clones alone and lacks a portion of them. The sample shows under 60,000 clones, less than 80% of them seen only once. Note on this clone: What it binds is unknown.

Noted time point: week 35, safety follow-up. Each dose delivered 300 ug of mutant IDH1 20-mer peptide subcutaneously with imiquimod. New WHO grade 3 or 4 IDH1-mutant, ATRX-lost astrocytomas were present in all donors. General observations from the study: Shifts in the top peripheral T cell clonotypes seemed unrelated to pseudoprogression. Approximately 93% of patients showed vaccine-induced immune responses across multiple MHC alleles.

The sample here was PBMCs, taken from a glioma patient whose treatment included an IDH1 peptide vaccine. The rearrangement links TRBV15 to TRBJ1-4; 8 bases agree with TRBD1. This receptor was identified in a man aged 40-49 years with glioma. The DNA of the CDR3 is TGTGCCACCAGCGATCCAGGGGGCACTAATGAAAAACTGTTTTTT. This gives the protein CATSDPGGTNEKLFF. Full variable domain (rest looked up from reference TRBV15 and TRBJ1-4): DAMVIQNPRYQVTQFGKPVTLSCSQTLNHNVMYWYQQKSSQAPKLLFHYYDKDFNNEADTPDNFQSRRPNTSFCFLDIRSPGLGDTAMYLCATSDPGGTNEKLFFGSGTQLSVL.